One sample yielded the 28 T cell receptor beta chains listed below, sequenced in a study of response to subunit inactivated influenza vaccine. TCRdb fed the RT-PCR reads into MiXCR, producing one record per CDR3 protein. This sample carries 650,000 to 800,000 distinct CDR3 sequences, approximately 15% of them seen once, and the ten largest clones take less than 7%. The sequenced sample was PBMCs from blood, obtained roughly 2 weeks before vaccination. These receptors were obtained from a man aged 45-65 years who received an inactivated influenza vaccine.

The chain joins TRBV6-1 to TRBJ1-4; the D gene is possibly TRBD1 (5 bases). The CDR3 is 14 amino acids. Germline V lookup: CDR1 MNHNS, CDR2 SASEGT. V was trimmed by 7 bases and J by 6 bases, leaving 15 bases between them. Here the CDR3 reads CASTWGRGDEKLFF. In nucleotides, the CDR3 is TGTGCCAGCACATGGGGACGTGGGGATGAAAAACTGTTTTTT.

This clonotype was seen more than once but under ten times. J is TRBJ1-1 and V is TRBV10-3, with D tentatively TRBD1 (5 bases). Germline values: CDR1 ENHRY, CDR2 SYGVKD. The CDR3 loop spans 14 amino acids. V lost 2 bases, J lost 6 bases, and 13 bases lay in between. CDR3 amino acids: CAISEVWGVPEAFF. The CDR3 DNA sequence: TGTGCCATCAGTGAGGTCTGGGGGGTCCCTGAAGCTTTCTTT.

This clonotype was counted at least ten times. The chain joins TRBV5-5 to TRBJ2-2, with D tentatively TRBD2 (5 bases). CDR1 is SGHKS, CDR2 YYEKEE, per germline (reference sequence). The length of the CDR3 is 14 residues. V lost 2 bases, J lost 4 bases, and 9 bases lay in between. The DNA for the CDR3 is TGTGCCAGCAGCTTCCTGGGGAGCACCGGGGAGCTGTTTTTT. Translating it yields CASSFLGSTGELFF.

This clonotype occurred a few times. The V call is TRBV5-1, the J call TRBJ2-2; D could derive from TRBD1 or TRBD2 (6 bases each). CDR1 SGHRS and CDR2 YFSETQ come from the germline V gene. V lost 3 bases and J 11 bases, leaving 17 bases between the germline ends. The CDR3 totals 14 residues. The CDR3 nucleotides read TGCGCCAGCAGCTCGGTGGGGGGCACGGGAGAGCTGTTTTTT. Residues: CASSSVGGTGELFF.

The chain is built from TRBV10-1 and TRBJ2-1; D remains ambiguous. The V gene's germline CDR1 is WNHNN and CDR2 SYGVQD (reference sequence). This CDR3 has 12 amino acids. Trimming shortened V by 2 bases and J by 6 bases, and 5 bases separated the two germline ends. DNA of the CDR3: TGCGCCAGCAGTGAGGGGTCCAATGAGCAGTTCTTC. Its translation: CASSEGSNEQFF.

The table lists this clonotype with a few counts. The V gene is TRBV20-1, the J gene TRBJ2-7; tentative D call: TRBD2 (6 bases). Trimming shortened V by 3 bases and J by 2 bases, and 17 bases separated the two germline ends. Germline assignment: CDR1 DFQATT and CDR2 SNEGSKA (reference sequence). The CDR3 runs to 15 residues. CDR3 sequence: CSASSSRETPYEQYF. In nucleotides, the CDR3 is TGCAGTGCTAGTAGTAGTCGGGAGACCCCCTACGAGCAGTACTTC.

The chain links TRBV10-2 to TRBJ2-7; unclear D gene. The germline gives CDR1 WSHSY, CDR2 SAAADI. V was clipped by 0 bases and J by 2 bases, with 11 bases between them. The CDR3 sequence is 15 residues long. CDR3 in DNA: TGCGCCAGCAGTGAGTCGCCGGTTTTGCCCTACGAGCAGTACTTC. Amino acids: CASSESPVLPYEQYF.

This clonotype was seen more than once but under ten times. The rearrangement uses TRBV30 and TRBJ1-4, with D unresolved. V was pared by 0 bases and J by 4 bases, with 9 bases between. Germline assignment: CDR1 GTSNPN and CDR2 SVGIG (reference sequence). This CDR3 has 14 residues. CDR3 loop: CAWSVEDLNEKLFF. In nucleotides, the CDR3 is TGTGCCTGGAGTGTAGAGGACCTTAATGAAAAACTGTTTTTT.

The chain links TRBV29-1 to TRBJ2-4; D gene unclear. From germline, CDR1 is SQVTM and CDR2 ANQGSEA. The CDR3 totals 16 residues. V was shortened by 5 bases and J by 3 bases, with 20 bases between the two germline ends. The CDR3 coding sequence is TGCAGCGTTAGTTTGGGGTCTTGGTCTCACAAAAACATTCAGTACTTC. Its protein product is CSVSLGSWSHKNIQYF.

The chain employs TRBV30 and TRBJ2-1; maybe TRBD1 (5 bases). V was cut by 0 bases and J by 15 bases, with 18 bases left in between. Per germline, CDR1 GTSNPN and CDR2 SVGIG (reference sequence). This CDR3 region has 13 residues. The CDR3 region has the DNA TGTGCCTGGAGTGTGGGGCCCCCCGTGGGGTGGTTCTTC. Amino acids: CAWSVGPPVGWFF.

CDR3 protein: CASSVTGVSEQYF. In DNA, the CDR3 is TGTGCCAGCAGCGTAACAGGGGTAAGCGAGCAGTACTTC. The V call is TRBV7-6, the J call TRBJ2-7, with 7 positions matching TRBD1. The germline V gene encodes CDR1 SGHVS and CDR2 FNYEAQ. This CDR3 is 13 amino acids long. The V and J ends lost 5 bases and 6 bases, in that order; junction bases with no gene match: 7.

This clonotype showed up many times. This rearrangement joins TRBV27 to TRBJ2-7; D may be TRBD1 (5 bases). In germline, CDR1 is MNHEY, CDR2 SMNVEV (reference sequence). The CDR3 contains 12 residues. V gave up 2 bases and J gave up 6 bases, with 8 bases separating them. The CDR3 nucleotides read TGTGCCAGCAGTTTAGGGGCAGGCGAGCAGTACTTC. Its protein is CASSLGAGEQYF.

The chain couples TRBV15 to TRBJ2-5; D gene uncertain. CDR1 LNHNV and CDR2 YYDKDF come from the germline V gene (reference sequence). V was pared by 4 bases and J by 2 bases, with 5 bases between. This CDR3 comprises 12 residues. The CDR3 spells CATSKRQETQYF. The CDR3 nucleotides read TGTGCCACCAGCAAAAGGCAAGAGACCCAGTACTTC.

V gene TRBV4-1 combines with J gene TRBJ1-6, with no clear D. Trimming cost V 0 bases and J 0 bases, with 9 bases left between them. From germline, CDR1 is MGHRA and CDR2 YSYEKL. The CDR3 is made up of 17 amino acids. CDR3 region: CASSQDLRSSYNSPLHF. In DNA, the CDR3 is TGCGCCAGCAGCCAAGATCTCCGGAGCTCCTATAATTCACCCCTCCACTTT.

There are a few counts of this clonotype. The chain uses TRBV24-1 and TRBJ1-1, with a possible D match to TRBD1 (5 bases). The ends were cut back, 9 bases at V and 1 base at J, with 17 bases in the middle. CDR3 size: 15 residues. CDR1 and CDR2 from the germline V gene are KGHDR and SFDVKD. CDR3 region: CATSLSRGGNTEAFF. CDR3 in DNA: TGTGCCACCTCCCTGTCTCGGGGGGGGAACACTGAAGCTTTCTTT.

In its sample, this clonotype was seen a few times. V and J are TRBV9 and TRBJ2-1, with 12 bases identical to TRBD2. Per germline, CDR1 SGDLS and CDR2 YYNGEE. The CDR3 sequence is 16 residues long. J gave up 8 bases and V 1 base, and 7 bases lay outside the gene matches. For the CDR3, the DNA is TGTGCCAGCAGCGTACCCCTAGCGGGAGGGCCAGATGAGCAGTTCTTC. The encoded protein is CASSVPLAGGPDEQFF.

The chain recombines TRBV3-1 with TRBJ2-3, with D possibly being TRBD2 (6 bases). The CDR3 loop spans 16 amino acids. Trimming pared 1 base from V and 1 base from J, leaving 12 bases between. Germline lookup yields CDR1 LGHDT and CDR2 YNNKEL (reference sequence). CDR3 DNA: TGTGCCAGCAGCCAAGTTCAGCGGGCCCGCACAGATACGCAGTATTTT. The encoded protein is CASSQVQRARTDTQYF.

The chain carries TRBV30 and TRBJ2-7; D remains unclear. Germline loops: CDR1 GTSNPN, CDR2 SVGIG (reference sequence). V lost 4 bases and J 0 bases, leaving 16 bases between the germline ends. The CDR3 consists of 15 residues. CDR3 coding DNA: TGTGCCTGGATCCCCTACCGCTACAACTCCTACGAGCAGTACTTC. Translated, it gives CAWIPYRYNSYEQYF.

This clonotype was seen a few times. The chain links TRBV9 to TRBJ2-1, with TRBD2 matching 10 bases. V gave up 0 bases and J gave up 4 bases; unmatched junction bases: 4. CDR3 length: 16 residues. Germline CDR1 is SGDLS and CDR2 is YYNGEE. CDR3 nucleotide sequence: TGTGCCAGCAGCGTAGGGAGCGGGGGGGCTTACAATGAGCAGTTCTTC. Its protein product is CASSVGSGGAYNEQFF.

The chain has TRBV24-1 and TRBJ2-3, with 9 bases identical to TRBD2. After removal of 1 base from V and 6 bases from J, the junction contained 7 bases not matched to a gene. Germline V gene lookup returns CDR1 KGHDR and CDR2 SFDVKD. The CDR3 sequence is 16 residues long. DNA of the CDR3: TGTGCCACCAGTGATTTTGGTAGCGGGAGCCCGGATACGCAGTATTTT. Protein product: CATSDFGSGSPDTQYF.

This clonotype has just a few counts. This chain links TRBV7-3 with TRBJ2-1, with D possibly TRBD2 on 7 matching bases. V was trimmed by 1 base and J by 6 bases, leaving 16 bases between them. CDR3 size: 16 residues. In germline, CDR1 is SGHTA, CDR2 FQGTGA. This chain's CDR3 is CASSLRGGAVGNEQFF. CDR3 nucleotides: TGTGCCAGCAGCTTAAGGGGGGGGGCGGTTGGCAATGAGCAGTTCTTC.

This clonotype was picked up many times. The chain combines TRBV7-2 with TRBJ2-3; maybe TRBD2 (6 bases). Germline lookup yields CDR1 SGHTA and CDR2 FQGNSA. V lost 5 bases and J 4 bases, leaving 16 bases between the germline ends. This CDR3 has 15 residues. The CDR3 sequence: CASSLIGGIPDTQYF. The CDR3 DNA sequence: TGTGCCAGCAGCCTGATTGGGGGGATCCCAGATACGCAGTATTTT.

This rearrangement joins TRBV5-5 to TRBJ2-1; D possibly corresponds to TRBD1 (5 bases). V lost 5 bases and J lost 1, with 13 bases in between. The germline V gene has CDR1 SGHKS and CDR2 YYEKEE (reference sequence). This CDR3 has 15 amino acids. As DNA, the CDR3 is TGTGCCAGCAGTTCAGGGCAGTGGTCCTACAATGAGCAGTTCTTC. Its protein product is CASSSGQWSYNEQFF.

This clonotype has a single count. The chain is built from TRBV7-8 and TRBJ2-7, with TRBD2 matching 7 bases. Losses at the gene ends were 5 bases for V and 4 bases for J; bases not matched to a gene: 11. Germline CDR1 and CDR2: SGHVS and FQNEAQ. The CDR3 consists of 15 residues. CDR3 DNA sequence: TGTGCCAGCAGCCCTTTGAGGACTAGGGGTTACGAGCAGTACTTC. Its translation is CASSPLRTRGYEQYF.

This clonotype was counted only a few times. The chain uses TRBV6-5 and TRBJ2-7; 9 bases map to TRBD1. The CDR3 is 15 residues long. The ends lost 0 bases at V and 2 bases at J; junction bases unmatched: 2. Germline assignment: CDR1 MNHEY and CDR2 SVGAGI. CDR3 region: CASSYSGTGTYEQYF. The CDR3 nucleotides read TGTGCCAGCAGTTACTCGGGGACAGGGACCTACGAGCAGTACTTC.

V and J are TRBV11-2 and TRBJ2-5; 8 bases are shared with TRBD1. With V trimmed by 5 bases and J by 3 bases, 5 bases remained unmatched. Germline lookup yields CDR1 SGHAT and CDR2 FQNNGV. CDR3 length equals 14 residues. As DNA, the CDR3 is TGTGCCAGCAGCAAGGGGACAGGCAAAGAGACCCAGTACTTC. It yields the protein CASSKGTGKETQYF.

The chain employs TRBV7-9 and TRBJ2-1; D tentatively reads TRBD1 or TRBD2 (5 bases each). This CDR3 has 13 amino acids. Looked up from germline, CDR1 is SEHNR and CDR2 is FQNEAQ (reference sequence). Trimming took 1 base from V and 9 from J, leaving 10 bases between them. The CDR3 loop is CASSLERGSEQFF. CDR3 coding DNA: TGTGCCAGCAGCTTAGAGAGGGGTAGTGAGCAGTTCTTC.

The chain couples TRBV6-6 to TRBJ2-7; D tentatively fits TRBD1 or TRBD2 (5 bases each). V was trimmed by 7 bases and J by 6 bases, leaving 13 bases between them. Per germline, CDR1 MNHNY and CDR2 SVGAGI (reference sequence). This CDR3 comprises 12 residues. CDR3 bases: TGTGCCAGCACTACAAATGGGGGCGAGCAGTACTTC. Translation: CASTTNGGEQYF.